What follows are 2 T cell receptor beta chains derived from one specimen sequenced in a study of vaccination and CD4 T cells after COVID-19. Regarding treatment: roughly 11-day PBMC culture with coronavirus spike peptide pools or control peptides (ViraFEST assay). CD4+ T lymphocytes from the unexposed donor were collected before the COVID-19 pandemic (2011-2018). The Oncomine TCR Beta short-read assay sequenced DNA from cultured CD4+ T cells. One entry per CDR3 protein, called by TCRdb with MiXCR from the PCR reads. The data hold some 8,200 distinct CDR3 sequences, with about 39% observed a single time. These receptors have no known antigen. Sequencing used CD4+ T cells from blood, cultured in vitro. Receptors originate from a human donor in good health.

Only a few counts were recorded for this clonotype. The chain has TRBV6-1 and TRBJ1-2; 7 positions match TRBD1. The V segment lost 7 bases and the J segment 4 bases; nucleotides outside the gene matches: 6. The CDR3 spans 13 residues. The germline gives CDR1 MNHNS, CDR2 SASEGT. CDR3 nucleotides: TGTGCCAGCAATTCGGGGGACAGCTATGGCTACACCTTC. Its translation is CASNSGDSYGYTF.

J is TRBJ2-7 and V is TRBV12-3 or TRBV12-4, with 7 positions matching TRBD1. The CDR3 is made up of 14 amino acids. The J segment lost 3 bases and the V segment lost 6 bases, leaving 8 bases of the junction unmatched. CDR3 DNA: TGTGCCAGCAGACCTCCGGGACAGTACTACGAGCAGTACTTC. It is translated as CASRPPGQYYEQYF.